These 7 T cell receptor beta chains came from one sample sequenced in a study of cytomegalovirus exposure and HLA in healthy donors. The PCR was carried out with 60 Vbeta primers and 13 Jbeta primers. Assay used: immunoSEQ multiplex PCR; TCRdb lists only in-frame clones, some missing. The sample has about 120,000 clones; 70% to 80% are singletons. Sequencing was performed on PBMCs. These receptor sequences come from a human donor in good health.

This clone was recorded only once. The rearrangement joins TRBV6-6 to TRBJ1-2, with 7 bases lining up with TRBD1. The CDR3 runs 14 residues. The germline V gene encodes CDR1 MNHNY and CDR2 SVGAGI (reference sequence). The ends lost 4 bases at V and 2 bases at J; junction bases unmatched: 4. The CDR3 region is CASSFSTGNYGYTF. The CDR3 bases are TGTGCCAGCAGTTTCTCGACAGGGAACTATGGCTACACCTTC.

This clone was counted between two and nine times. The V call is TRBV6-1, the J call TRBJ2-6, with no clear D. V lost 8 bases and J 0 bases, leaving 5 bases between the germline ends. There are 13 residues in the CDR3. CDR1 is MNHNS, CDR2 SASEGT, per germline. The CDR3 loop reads CASLPSGANVLTF. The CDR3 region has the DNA TGTGCCAGCCTCCCCTCTGGGGCCAACGTCCTGACTTTC.

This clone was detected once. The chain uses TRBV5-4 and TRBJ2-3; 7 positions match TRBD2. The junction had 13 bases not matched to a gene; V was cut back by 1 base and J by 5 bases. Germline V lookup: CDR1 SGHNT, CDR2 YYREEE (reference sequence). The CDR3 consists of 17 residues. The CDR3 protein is CASSLFGGAGGRDTQYF. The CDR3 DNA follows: TGTGCCAGCAGCTTGTTCGGGGGAGCCGGGGGGAGAGATACGCAGTATTTT.

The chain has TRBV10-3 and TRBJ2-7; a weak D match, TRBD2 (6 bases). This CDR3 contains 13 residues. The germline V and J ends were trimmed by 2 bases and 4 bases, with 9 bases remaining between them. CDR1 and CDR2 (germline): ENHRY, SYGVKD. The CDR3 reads CAISELGGYEQYF. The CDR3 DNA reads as TGTGCCATCAGTGAGCTGGGAGGATACGAGCAGTACTTC.

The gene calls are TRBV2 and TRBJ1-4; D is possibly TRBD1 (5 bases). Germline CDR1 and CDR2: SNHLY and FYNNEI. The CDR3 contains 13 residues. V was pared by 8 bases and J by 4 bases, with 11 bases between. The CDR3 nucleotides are TGTGCCAGCCTTGATAGGGGTAATGAAAAACTGTTTTTT. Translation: CASLDRGNEKLFF.

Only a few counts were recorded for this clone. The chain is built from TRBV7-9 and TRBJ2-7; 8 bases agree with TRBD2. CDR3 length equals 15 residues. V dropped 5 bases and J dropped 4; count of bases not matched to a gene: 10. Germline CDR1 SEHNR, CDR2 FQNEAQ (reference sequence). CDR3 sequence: CASSLISGKVYEQYF. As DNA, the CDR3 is TGTGCCAGCAGCCTCATTAGCGGGAAGGTTTACGAGCAGTACTTC.

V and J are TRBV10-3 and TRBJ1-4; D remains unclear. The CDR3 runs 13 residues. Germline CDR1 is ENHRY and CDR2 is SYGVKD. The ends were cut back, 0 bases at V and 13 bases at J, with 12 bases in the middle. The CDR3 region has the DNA TGTGCCATCAGTGAGTCGTCAGTTAAAAGACTGTTTTTT. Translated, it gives CAISESSVKRLFF.